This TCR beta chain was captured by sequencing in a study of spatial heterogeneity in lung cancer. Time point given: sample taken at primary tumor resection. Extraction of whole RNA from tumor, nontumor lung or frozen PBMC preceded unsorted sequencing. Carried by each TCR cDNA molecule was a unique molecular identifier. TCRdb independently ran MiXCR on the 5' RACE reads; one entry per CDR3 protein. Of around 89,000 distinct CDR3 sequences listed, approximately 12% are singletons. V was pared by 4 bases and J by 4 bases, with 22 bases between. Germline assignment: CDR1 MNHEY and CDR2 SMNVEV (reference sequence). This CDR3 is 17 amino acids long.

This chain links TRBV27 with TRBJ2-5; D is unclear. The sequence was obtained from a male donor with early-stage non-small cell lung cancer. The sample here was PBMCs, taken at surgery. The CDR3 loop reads CASSSDPPRRVGETQYF. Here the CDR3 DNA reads TGTGCCAGCAGTTCGGATCCCCCTAGACGGGTGGGAGAGACCCAGTACTTC.